This TCR beta chain emerged from a study of shared clonotypes between healthy human individuals. Study-wide results and limits: In the sorted subsets, rarefaction showed sequencing was incomplete despite large depth.

Assay: immunoSEQ multiplex PCR; the TCRdb copy retains only in-frame clones and omits some. The sample includes about 2.3 million clones, 85% to 95% of them seen just once. As to this clone: Its antigen is not identified.

This CDR3 has 14 residues. The V segment lost 3 bases and the J segment 7 bases; nucleotides outside the gene matches: 8. Germline CDR1 is MNHEY and CDR2 is SMNVEV (reference sequence). This sequence joins TRBV27 and TRBJ2-7, with 8 bases lining up with TRBD1. The specimen sequenced was naive CD4+ T cells from PBMCs. This sample's subset: CD45RA+ positively selected. This clonotype was obtained from a man aged 18 to 29 in good health. Some clones in this sample may be carry-over from other donors' samples. CDR3 loop: CASSLQGARGEQYF. CDR3 coding DNA: TGTGCCAGCAGTTTGCAGGGGGCTAGGGGGGAGCAGTACTTC.